Below are 16 T cell receptor beta chains sequenced from a single sample in a study of blood T cell repertoires in COVID-19. The table came from immunoSEQ multiplex PCR; TCRdb's copy has only in-frame clones and leaves some out. The sample carries approximately 440,000 clones, 88% recorded once. The sequenced sample consisted of peripheral blood. Receptors originate from a woman aged 45 to 65 with COVID-19, enrolled during active disease.

The chain employs TRBV7-9 and TRBJ1-2; D is undetermined. There are 12 residues in the CDR3. Germline values: CDR1 SEHNR, CDR2 FQNEAQ (reference sequence). V lost 3 bases, J lost 8 bases, and 10 bases lay in between. The DNA for the CDR3 is TGTGCCAGCAGCTTCGGTCCCCAAGGCTACACCTTC. It is translated as CASSFGPQGYTF. The full variable domain, with the rest looked up from reference TRBV7-9 and TRBJ1-2, is DTGVSQNPRHKITKRGQNVTFRCDPISEHNRLYWYRQTLGQGPEFLTYFQNEAQLEKSRLLSDRFSAERPKGSFSTLEIQRTEQGDSAMYLCASSFGPQGYTFGSGTRLTVV.

The rearrangement uses TRBV11-2 and TRBJ2-3; 9 positions match TRBD2. CDR1 is SGHAT and CDR2 is FQNNGV in the germline V gene. The V gene end was trimmed by 2 bases and the J gene end by 6 bases; junction bases not matched to a gene: 9. The CDR3 has 16 amino acids. The CDR3 DNA reads TGTGCCAGCAGCTTATTGGTAGCGGGGGAGTGGGATACGCAGTATTTT. Its translation: CASSLLVAGEWDTQYF.

This clone was detected only once. The chain has TRBV11-3 and TRBJ2-2; D gene ambiguous. The V and J ends lost 3 bases and 8 bases respectively, with 10 bases between them. The CDR3 contains 13 residues. Germline CDR1 reads SGHNT; CDR2 reads YENEEA. The CDR3 DNA sequence: TGTGCCAGCAGCTTGGATACAGTAGGGGAGCTGTTTTTT. It yields the protein CASSLDTVGELFF.

The genes are TRBV19 and TRBJ1-1, with TRBD1 as a possible D gene (6 bases). CDR1 LNHDA and CDR2 SQIVND come from the germline V gene (reference sequence). Trimming took off 4 bases at V and 4 bases at J, with 16 bases between the two ends. The CDR3 extends over 15 amino acids. The CDR3 DNA follows: TGTGCCAGTAGTACCGCAGGGGTTAAAGGCACTGAAGCTTTCTTT. Translated: CASSTAGVKGTEAFF.

This chain connects TRBV5-1 to TRBJ2-7; D uncertain. Trimming cost V 0 bases and J 5 bases, with 15 bases left between them. The CDR3 loop spans 15 amino acids. Per germline, CDR1 SGHRS and CDR2 YFSETQ. In nucleotides, the CDR3 is TGCGCCAGCAGCTTGGGACTTCAAGGTTTCGACGAGCAGTACTTC. Protein: CASSLGLQGFDEQYF.

The rearrangement links TRBV12-3 or TRBV12-4 to TRBJ2-7; D perhaps matches TRBD1 (6 bases). CDR3 length: 13 residues. The germline V and J ends were trimmed by 2 bases and 6 bases, with 11 bases remaining between them. CDR3: CASSLLGAVEQYF. In nucleotides, the CDR3 is TGTGCCAGCAGTTTATTGGGGGCGGTCGAGCAGTACTTC.

This chain connects TRBV7-9 to TRBJ1-1; no clear D gene. Trimming took off 0 bases at V and 1 base at J, with 9 bases between the two ends. CDR3 length: 15 amino acids. Germline V CDR1 and CDR2: SEHNR, FQNEAQ (reference sequence). The chain's CDR3 is CASSLARGRNTEAFF. The CDR3 bases are TGTGCCAGCAGCTTAGCGCGTGGGAGGAACACTGAAGCTTTCTTT.

As to this clone: This CDR3 is also generated by other DNA sequences in the sample. The chain uses TRBV7-9 and TRBJ2-7; TRBD2 might be the D (5 bases). V gave up 5 bases and J gave up 3 bases, with 5 bases separating them. Germline-derived CDR1 and CDR2 are SEHNR and FQNEAQ (reference sequence). The CDR3 is 11 amino acids. The DNA of the CDR3 is TGTGCCAGCAGCCGGGACTACGAGCAGTACTTC. It codes for CASSRDYEQYF.

The rearrangement links TRBV19 to TRBJ1-1; 7 bases match TRBD1. CDR1 and CDR2 (germline): LNHDA, SQIVND (reference sequence). The CDR3 loop spans 12 amino acids. The V gene end was trimmed by 5 bases and the J gene end by 6 bases; junction bases not matched to a gene: 3. CDR3 in amino acids: CASSPQGAEAFF. CDR3 nucleotide sequence: TGTGCCAGTAGTCCTCAGGGGGCTGAAGCTTTCTTT.

The chain couples TRBV19 to TRBJ2-6, with TRBD2 matching over 9 bases. Germline V gene sequence: CDR1 LNHDA, CDR2 SQIVND (reference sequence). There are 21 residues in the CDR3. V shed 5 bases, J shed 2 bases, and the junction held 19 bases outside the gene matches. This CDR3 reads CASSPGRTGLAFLTGANVLTF. For the CDR3, the DNA is TGTGCCAGTAGTCCAGGGCGAACGGGACTAGCCTTTTTAACTGGGGCCAACGTCCTGACTTTC.

DNA of the CDR3: TGTGCCTGGAGTGTGCAGGGCGAAAAACTGTTTTTT. This translates into CAWSVQGEKLFF. The chain combines TRBV30 with TRBJ1-4; D possibly corresponds to TRBD1 (5 bases). V lost 0 bases, J lost 8 bases, and 7 bases lay in between. The CDR3 extends over 12 amino acids. From germline, CDR1 is GTSNPN and CDR2 SVGIG (reference sequence).

This clone was counted between two and nine times. The chain combines TRBV11-2 with TRBJ1-5, with 9 bases that match TRBD1. V lost 3 bases to trimming and J lost 5 bases; unmatched junction nucleotides: 5. CDR1 and CDR2 from the germline V gene are SGHAT and FQNNGV. The length of the CDR3 is 15 residues. The CDR3 sequence: CASSFDTGGDQPQHF. As DNA, the CDR3 is TGTGCCAGCAGCTTCGACACAGGGGGCGATCAGCCCCAGCATTTT. Together with reference TRBV11-2 and TRBJ1-5, the CDR3 gives the full variable domain: EAGVAQSPRYKIIEKRQSVAFWCNPISGHATLYWYQQILGQGPKLLIQFQNNGVVDDSQLPKDRFSAERLKGVDSTLKIQPAKLEDSAVYLCASSFDTGGDQPQHFGDGTRLSIL.

The chain uses TRBV5-1 and TRBJ2-3; TRBD1 aligns across 9 bases. The CDR3 totals 15 residues. Germline CDR1 SGHRS, CDR2 YFSETQ. Trimming cost V 4 bases and J 0 bases; bases outside gene matches: 3. DNA of the CDR3: TGCGCCAGCAGCCGGGGACAGGGAAGCACAGATACGCAGTATTTT. Amino acids: CASSRGQGSTDTQYF.

V is TRBV27 and J is TRBJ1-1; D perhaps matches TRBD1 (5 bases). CDR1 MNHEY and CDR2 SMNVEV come from the germline V gene (reference sequence). The CDR3 sequence is 13 residues long. Trimming took off 4 bases at V and 1 base at J, with 7 bases between the two ends. DNA of the CDR3: TGTGCCAGCAGTTACACAGGGAACACTGAAGCTTTCTTT. Protein: CASSYTGNTEAFF.

The chain recombines TRBV7-9 with TRBJ2-5, with TRBD2 identical over 13 bases. This CDR3 spans 18 amino acids. V shed 6 bases, J shed 2 bases, and the junction held 12 bases outside the gene matches. The germline gives CDR1 SEHNR, CDR2 FQNEAQ (reference sequence). CDR3 DNA: TGTGCCAGCAGTCCCGGGACTAGCGGGATCTCTTTACAAGAGACCCAGTACTTC. This translates into CASSPGTSGISLQETQYF.

V and J are TRBV25-1 and TRBJ2-7; possibly TRBD2 for D (6 bases). V lost 1 base, J lost 6 bases, and 13 bases lay in between. Germline-derived CDR1 and CDR2 are MGHDK and SYGVNS. CDR3 length: 14 amino acids. This CDR3 reads CASSEFGTVAEQYF. In nucleotides, the CDR3 is TGTGCCAGCAGTGAATTCGGGACTGTAGCCGAGCAGTACTTC.